A single T cell receptor beta chain is shown here with its context. The germline V gene has CDR1 SGHTA and CDR2 FQGNSA. This CDR3 is built from 15 residues. J lost 3 bases, V lost 1 base, and 2 bases had no gene match. This entry comes from a study of blood T cell repertoires in COVID-19. The method was immunoSEQ multiplex PCR; TCRdb's version includes in-frame clones alone and lacks a portion of them. The data hold fewer than 80,000 clones, with 75% to 90% observed a single time. This chain connects TRBV7-2 to TRBJ2-1; 8 bases fit TRBD1. Sequencing was carried out using peripheral blood. The TCR sequence derives from a human donor in a cohort sampled during active COVID-19. CDR3: CASSLGTGFYNEQFF. Here the CDR3 DNA reads TGTGCCAGCAGCTTAGGGACAGGGTTCTACAATGAGCAGTTCTTC.